These 25 T cell receptor beta chains were all obtained from the same sample, sequenced in a study of control samples from healthy donors and cancer patients. Clones were read by immunoSEQ multiplex PCR, and TCRdb kept only the in-frame ones, dropping some. This table has approximately 160,000 clones, 93% appearing once. Sequences were obtained from blood. The receptors derive from a woman between 55 and 75 years old in good health.

The CDR3 sequence is CASSPFGKGARLHENTEAFF. The DNA of the CDR3 is TGCGCCAGCAGCCCTTTCGGGAAGGGGGCGCGGTTGCACGAGAACACTGAAGCTTTCTTT. V and J are TRBV23-1 and TRBJ1-1, with 7 bases fitting TRBD1. TRBV23-1 is an open reading frame whose function is uncertain. V trimming: 6 bases; J trimming: 1 base; junction bases outside the gene matches: 23. The CDR3 sequence is 20 residues long.

J is TRBJ2-3 and V is TRBV29-1; 13 nucleotides align to TRBD2. Per the germline V gene, CDR1 is SQVTM and CDR2 is ANQGSEA. The length of the CDR3 is 17 residues. Trimming at V came to 3 bases and at J to 4 bases, leaving 10 bases not matched to a gene. The CDR3 spells CSVDQGLAGRGADTQYF. CDR3 bases: TGCAGCGTTGATCAGGGACTAGCGGGGAGAGGGGCAGATACGCAGTATTTT.

The rearrangement uses TRBV2 and TRBJ1-1; the D gene is possibly TRBD1 (6 bases). V was trimmed by 10 bases and J by 2 bases, leaving 14 bases between them. The CDR3 sequence is 13 residues long. Germline-derived CDR1 and CDR2 are SNHLY and FYNNEI. CDR3 nucleotide sequence: TGTGCCAACTCACAGGGATCAAACACTGAAGCTTTCTTT. Translation: CANSQGSNTEAFF.

This chain joins TRBV6-5 and TRBJ2-7, with a possible D match to TRBD1 (5 bases). This CDR3 is 16 amino acids long. The V and J ends lost 2 bases and 1 base respectively, with 15 bases between them. Germline assignment: CDR1 MNHEY and CDR2 SVGAGI. CDR3 region: CASSYLGALGSYEQYF. The CDR3 coding sequence is TGTGCCAGCAGTTACCTAGGGGCCCTAGGGTCCTACGAGCAGTACTTC.

A remark on this clone: Relative to the germline gene, one junction end is altered; a read error may explain this. The chain couples TRBV11-2 to TRBJ2-2; 11 bases map to TRBD2. The CDR3 consists of 15 residues. CDR1 SGHAT and CDR2 FQNNGV come from the germline V gene. This CDR3 reads CASRLAGGPNGELFF. The CDR3 region has the DNA TGTGCCAGCAGATTAGCGGGGGGGCCTAACGGGGAGCTGTTTTTT.

The V call is TRBV4-1, the J call TRBJ2-3; D is undetermined. The CDR3 loop spans 16 amino acids. Germline V gene data show CDR1 as MGHRA and CDR2 as YSYEKL. The V end lost 1 base, the J end lost 4 bases, and 15 bases lay between the germline ends. CDR3 bases: TGCGCCAGCAGCCAAGTTTCGAAGGACCCACCAGATACGCAGTATTTT. Protein sequence: CASSQVSKDPPDTQYF.

The gene calls are TRBV10-3 and TRBJ1-5; D perhaps matches TRBD1 (5 bases). The CDR3 runs to 13 residues. Trimming removed 11 bases at V and 0 bases at J, with 11 bases between. Per the germline V gene, CDR1 is ENHRY and CDR2 is SYGVKD. The CDR3 loop reads CASSGGSNQPQHF. The CDR3 region has the DNA TGTGCCTCCTCGGGGGGTAGCAATCAGCCCCAGCATTTT.

The chain couples TRBV29-1 to TRBJ1-4, with D unresolved. The CDR3 contains 13 residues. V dropped 4 bases and J dropped 3 bases, with 9 bases sitting between them. Looked up from germline, CDR1 is SQVTM and CDR2 is ANQGSEA. The CDR3 nucleotides are TGCAGCGTTGCCGGCCAGCCTAATGAAAAACTGTTTTTT. It yields the protein CSVAGQPNEKLFF.

The chain links TRBV19 to TRBJ1-6, with TRBD1 matching 9 bases. This CDR3 spans 14 amino acids. Germline V CDR1 and CDR2: LNHDA, SQIVND (reference sequence). After removal of 4 bases from V and 9 bases from J, the junction contained 4 bases not matched to a gene. The CDR3 reads CASSNGGQGSPLHF. In nucleotides, the CDR3 is TGTGCCAGTAGTAACGGGGGACAGGGTTCACCCCTCCACTTT.

The rearrangement uses TRBV2 and TRBJ1-5, with 10 bases aligning to TRBD1. Per germline, CDR1 SNHLY and CDR2 FYNNEI. There are 13 residues in the CDR3. V lost 6 bases, J lost 5 bases, and 1 base stayed unmatched. This chain's CDR3 is CASRGTGDQPQHF. The CDR3 region has the DNA TGTGCCAGCAGAGGGACAGGGGATCAGCCCCAGCATTTT. The full variable domain, completed using reference TRBV2 and TRBJ1-5, is EPEVTQTPSHQVTQMGQEVILRCVPISNHLYFYWYRQILGQKVEFLVSFYNNEISEKSEIFDDQFSVERPDGSNFTLKIRSTKLEDSAMYFCASRGTGDQPQHFGDGTRLSIL.

The CDR3 protein is CASSYGGAWGNTIYF. In DNA, the CDR3 is TGTGCCAGCAGTTACGGGGGGGCTTGGGGAAACACCATATATTTT. The V call is TRBV6-5, the J call TRBJ1-3, with a weak D call TRBD1 (6 bases). CDR1 is MNHEY and CDR2 is SVGAGI in the germline V gene. Trimming took off 2 bases at V and 4 bases at J, with 12 bases between the two ends. This CDR3 contains 15 residues.

The CDR3 bases are TGTGCCAGCTCACCAGATACAAGCTATGGCTACACCTTC. Translated: CASSPDTSYGYTF. The gene calls are TRBV18 and TRBJ1-2, with no clear D. CDR3 size: 13 residues. CDR1 and CDR2 (germline): KGHSH, LQKENI. The germline V and J ends were trimmed by 2 bases and 4 bases, with 8 bases remaining between them.

The chain carries TRBV19 and TRBJ2-6; TRBD1 matches 7 bases. The trim removed 5 bases at V and 2 bases at J, leaving 6 bases unmatched. Per germline, CDR1 LNHDA and CDR2 SQIVND (reference sequence). The CDR3 has 16 amino acids. The CDR3 sequence is CASSATGATGANVLTF. DNA of the CDR3: TGTGCCAGTAGTGCCACAGGGGCGACTGGGGCCAACGTCCTGACTTTC. The variable domain in full, completed from reference TRBV19 and TRBJ2-6, reads DGGITQSPKYLFRKEGQNVTLSCEQNLNHDAMYWYRQDPGQGLRLIYYSQIVNDFQKGDIAEGYSVSREKKESFPLTVTSAQKNPTAFYLCASSATGATGANVLTFGAGSRLTVL.

The rearrangement uses TRBV7-9 and TRBJ1-6; D gene ambiguous. Germline assignment: CDR1 SEHNR and CDR2 FQNEAQ (reference sequence). The CDR3 has 14 residues. Trimming removed 6 bases from V and 5 bases from J, with 11 bases in between. The CDR3 bases are TGTGCCAGCAGAGACCACCAGGATAATTCACCCCTCCACTTT. As protein: CASRDHQDNSPLHF.

This rearrangement joins TRBV3-1 (or the pseudogene TRBV3-2) to TRBJ1-2; 7 positions match TRBD1. This CDR3 is 16 amino acids long. Losses at the gene ends were 4 bases for V and 7 bases for J; bases not matched to a gene: 15. Germline V gives CDR1 LGHDT, CDR2 YNNKEL (reference sequence). CDR3 sequence reads: CASSLQGMGSRGGYTF. The CDR3 DNA is TGTGCCAGCAGCCTACAGGGGATGGGCTCAAGGGGTGGCTACACCTTC.

This clone was seen once. The J gene is TRBJ1-1, the V gene TRBV12-3 or TRBV12-4; 7 nucleotides line up with TRBD1. Trimming cost V 6 bases and J 9 bases; bases outside gene matches: 4. The CDR3 loop spans 11 amino acids. The CDR3, as DNA: TGTGCCAGCAGCCTGACAGGGCAAGCTTTCTTT. Translated, it gives CASSLTGQAFF.

The chain links TRBV5-4 to TRBJ2-6; TRBD2 agrees at 14 bases. The ends lost 4 bases at V and 1 base at J; junction bases unmatched: 7. Germline V gene lookup returns CDR1 SGHNT and CDR2 YYREEE (reference sequence). The CDR3 is made up of 19 amino acids. CDR3: CASSTGLAGARSGANVLTF. CDR3 bases: TGTGCCAGCAGCACGGGACTAGCGGGGGCAAGGTCTGGGGCCAACGTCCTGACTTTC. The complete variable domain, with remaining parts taken from reference TRBV5-4 and TRBJ2-6, reads ETGVTQSPTHLIKTRGQQVTLRCSSQSGHNTVSWYQQALGQGPQFIFQYYREEENGRGNFPPRFSGLQFPNYSSELNVNALELDDSALYLCASSTGLAGARSGANVLTFGAGSRLTVL.

This clone showed up just once. V gene TRBV19 combines with J gene TRBJ1-1; 7 bases align to TRBD1. The V gene end was trimmed by 8 bases and the J gene end by 0 bases; junction bases not matched to a gene: 6. The CDR3 totals 14 residues. Germline CDR1 reads LNHDA; CDR2 reads SQIVND (reference sequence). DNA of the CDR3: TGTGCCAGTGGGAAGGGGGCGGTGAACACTGAAGCTTTCTTT. It specifies CASGKGAVNTEAFF. Full variable domain (outside the CDR3, taken from reference TRBV19 and TRBJ1-1): DGGITQSPKYLFRKEGQNVTLSCEQNLNHDAMYWYRQDPGQGLRLIYYSQIVNDFQKGDIAEGYSVSREKKESFPLTVTSAQKNPTAFYLCASGKGAVNTEAFFGQGTRLTVV.

The rearrangement uses TRBV5-1 and TRBJ2-1; 8 nucleotides match TRBD1. The V gene end was trimmed by 2 bases and the J gene end by 7 bases; junction bases not matched to a gene: 5. The CDR3 is made up of 14 amino acids. Germline V lookup: CDR1 SGHRS, CDR2 YFSETQ. The chain's CDR3 is CASSLGRTGNEQFF. The CDR3 nucleotides read TGCGCCAGCAGCTTAGGAAGGACAGGGAATGAGCAGTTCTTC.

V usage is TRBV7-9 and J usage is TRBJ1-1; 8 bases are shared with TRBD1. Germline V lookup: CDR1 SEHNR, CDR2 FQNEAQ (reference sequence). V was clipped by 5 bases and J by 1 base; unmatched bases: 3. The CDR3 has 14 amino acids. CDR3: CASSEQGGNTEAFF. CDR3 in DNA: TGTGCCAGCAGCGAACAGGGGGGGAACACTGAAGCTTTCTTT.

The chain combines TRBV12-3 or TRBV12-4 with TRBJ2-1, with D possibly TRBD1 on 5 matching bases. This CDR3 has 12 residues. Trimming removed 1 base from V and 10 bases from J, with 8 bases in between. CDR3 region: CASSLGGSEQFF. The CDR3 coding sequence is TGTGCCAGCAGTTTAGGGGGCTCCGAGCAGTTCTTC.

The chain uses TRBV6-2 or TRBV6-3 and TRBJ1-5; 7 bases line up with TRBD1. Germline loops: CDR1 MNHEY, CDR2 SVGEGT. This CDR3 comprises 14 residues. The ends lost 4 bases at V and 6 bases at J; junction bases unmatched: 6. CDR3 sequence (DNA): TGTGCCAGCAGTTTGGGACAGATAGGTCAGCCCCAGCATTTT. This gives the protein CASSLGQIGQPQHF.

This clone showed up just a few times. The chain has TRBV7-9 and TRBJ1-2; possible D gene TRBD1, 5 bases. The CDR3 is made up of 17 amino acids. V was cut by 1 base and J by 1 base, with 16 bases left in between. Germline V gives CDR1 SEHNR, CDR2 FQNEAQ (reference sequence). This CDR3 is CASSLDGRERGNYGYTF. For the CDR3, the DNA is TGTGCCAGCAGCTTAGATGGAAGGGAGAGGGGTAACTATGGCTACACCTTC.

The chain employs TRBV28 and TRBJ2-7, with TRBD1 matching over 7 bases. CDR1 and CDR2 from the germline V gene are MDHEN and SYDVKM. V shed 4 bases, J shed 2 bases, and the junction held 2 bases outside the gene matches. This CDR3 contains 13 residues. Here the CDR3 reads CASSSGGTYEQYF. CDR3 nucleotide sequence: TGTGCCAGCAGTTCAGGGGGAACCTACGAGCAGTACTTC.

The CDR3, as DNA: TGTGCCAGCAGCTTGGTCGGGACAGGGGCCCCTAACTATGGCTACACCTTC. It encodes CASSLVGTGAPNYGYTF. The V and J genes are TRBV7-2 and TRBJ1-2; TRBD1 aligns across 10 bases. Germline V gene sequence: CDR1 SGHTA, CDR2 FQGNSA. The CDR3 length is 17 residues. J lost 0 bases, V lost 3 bases, and 7 bases had no gene match.